One and the same sample provided the 6 T cell receptor beta chains below, sequenced in a study of regulatory T cells in long-lasting Graves disease. Time point given: newly diagnosed GD, antithyroid drugs for less than 3 months. Extracted PBMC RNA gave rise to the TCR library. For TCR beta, libraries came from iRepertoire HTBI primers and Arm-PCR of CDR3 regions. TCRdb re-called the multiplex PCR reads through MiXCR, storing one row per CDR3 protein. This sample carries more than 450,000 distinct CDR3 sequences, 12% of them seen once, and the ten largest clones take roughly 8.9%. This sample was shared with a second study, whose subject was T cells in Graves' hyperthyroidism and ophthalmopathy.

The sample was peripheral blood mononuclear cells (PBMCs), taken at new diagnosis, from a patient treated with antithyroid drugs. The receptors derive from a woman in her twenties or thirties with Graves disease.

This chain connects TRBV29-1 to TRBJ1-2, with TRBD1 matching over 7 bases. CDR1 is SQVTM, CDR2 ANQGSEA, per germline. The CDR3 has 12 amino acids. With 5 bases clipped from V and 2 bases from J, the junction kept 2 bases outside the gene matches. In nucleotides, the CDR3 is TGCAGCGTTCCGGGACAGAACTATGGCTACACCTTC. It encodes CSVPGQNYGYTF.

This clonotype was counted many times. The chain joins TRBV7-3 to TRBJ2-5; 7 bases map to TRBD2. After removal of 1 base from V and 4 bases from J, the junction contained 9 bases not matched to a gene. The CDR3 is 16 residues long. Germline V gene sequence: CDR1 SGHTA, CDR2 FQGTGA. CDR3 sequence reads: CASSLMPSGPSETQYF. DNA of the CDR3: TGTGCCAGCAGCTTAATGCCTAGCGGTCCCTCAGAGACCCAGTACTTC. The full variable domain, in which reference TRBV7-3 and TRBJ2-5 provide the parts outside the CDR3, is GAGVSQTPSNKVTEKGKYVELRCDPISGHTALYWYRQSLGQGPEFLIYFQGTGAADDSGLPNDRFFAVRPEGSVSTLKIQRTERGDSAVYLCASSLMPSGPSETQYFGPGTRLLVL.

There are many counts of this clonotype. The chain employs TRBV20-1 and TRBJ2-1, with 12 bases fitting TRBD2. This CDR3 has 14 residues. Trimming took 2 bases from V and 12 from J; bases not matched to a gene: 8. Looked up from germline, CDR1 is DFQATT and CDR2 is SNEGSKA (reference sequence). The CDR3: CSARQASGGAGQFF. The CDR3 nucleotides read TGCAGTGCTAGACAGGCTAGCGGGGGGGCGGGGCAGTTCTTC.

In its sample, this clonotype was seen many times. The chain joins TRBV5-1 to TRBJ2-7, with D unclear. The V and J ends lost 0 bases and 3 bases respectively, with 7 bases between them. Looked up from germline, CDR1 is SGHRS and CDR2 is YFSETQ. This CDR3 is built from 13 residues. CDR3 sequence: CASSLGKDYEQYF. The CDR3 DNA reads TGCGCCAGCAGCTTGGGCAAGGACTACGAGCAGTACTTC.

The V gene is TRBV19, the J gene TRBJ1-1; D is unclear. Germline-derived CDR1 and CDR2 are LNHDA and SQIVND (reference sequence). The V gene lost 3 bases and the J gene lost 1 base, with 6 bases spanning the gap. The CDR3 spans 13 residues. The CDR3 DNA is TGTGCCAGTAGTATTTCAGAGAACACTGAAGCTTTCTTT. As protein: CASSISENTEAFF.

This clonotype was seen many times. J is TRBJ2-7 and V is TRBV7-8, with D possibly being TRBD1 (5 bases). The CDR3 length is 14 residues. CDR1 and CDR2 from the germline V gene are SGHVS and FQNEAQ. V lost 3 bases and J lost 2, with 11 bases in between. CDR3 nucleotide sequence: TGTGCCAGCAGCTTTTCAGGGCCTACCTACGAGCAGTACTTC. It codes for CASSFSGPTYEQYF.